This passage covers 8 T cell receptor beta chains from one sample sequenced in a study of metastatic and nonmetastatic thyroid tumors. TCRdb re-called clones from the PCR reads using MiXCR. The data contain 25,000 to 30,000 clones, about 24% of them singletons. The entire patient cohort was treatment-naive prior to thyroid surgery. Specimen: blood. The receptors here all came from a female donor with papillary thyroid cancer or a benign thyroid nodule (not recorded which). Some clones in this sample may be carry-over from other donors' samples.

Many counts were recorded for this clone. The V gene is TRBV11-2, the J gene TRBJ2-3; D is tentatively TRBD1 or TRBD2 (5 bases each). V shed 6 bases and J shed 0 bases, with 10 bases lying between them. CDR3 length equals 14 residues. Germline lookup yields CDR1 SGHAT and CDR2 FQNNGV. As DNA, the CDR3 is TGTGCCAGCAGTAGGGGAGCTAGCACAGATACGCAGTATTTT. Translating gives CASSRGASTDTQYF.

By sample fraction, this clone is medium-sized (0.01 to 0.1%). The J gene is TRBJ1-5, the V gene TRBV6-6, with a tentative D call TRBD1 (6 bases). This CDR3 has 15 amino acids. Deletions cut 2 bases from V and 7 bases from J, with 15 bases between. The germline gives CDR1 MNHNY, CDR2 SVGAGI (reference sequence). CDR3 sequence reads: CASSYAPGAGQPQHF. The CDR3 bases are TGTGCCAGCAGTTACGCCCCAGGGGCCGGGCAGCCCCAGCATTTT.

This chain links TRBV18 with TRBJ2-7; D gene ambiguous. The CDR3 loop spans 15 amino acids. V was pared by 3 bases and J by 7 bases, with 19 bases between. Germline-derived CDR1 and CDR2 are KGHSH and LQKENI. The CDR3 DNA reads as TGTGCCAGCTCACCGGGAATATCAGGAAAATTGGAGCAGTACTTC. Its protein product is CASSPGISGKLEQYF.

This clone was seen more than once but under ten times. V and J are TRBV19 and TRBJ1-1; D may be TRBD1 (6 bases). The length of the CDR3 is 14 residues. Germline V CDR1 and CDR2: LNHDA, SQIVND (reference sequence). V lost 5 bases, J lost 1 base, and 11 bases lay in between. The CDR3 sequence: CASSFGQQNTEAFF. Written as DNA, the CDR3 is TGTGCCAGTAGTTTCGGACAGCAGAACACTGAAGCTTTCTTT.

The CDR3 DNA follows: TGTGCCAGCAGTGAAACCCAAGAGCAGTACTTC. It is translated as CASSETQEQYF. V gene TRBV6-1 combines with J gene TRBJ2-7; unclear D gene. The CDR3 contains 11 residues. V was trimmed by 2 bases and J by 7 bases, leaving 6 bases between them. The germline gives CDR1 MNHNS, CDR2 SASEGT.

This clone was seen at least ten times. The CDR3 is CASSRTLGTSGRAWDTQYF. CDR3 coding DNA: TGCGCCAGCAGCCGCACCCTTGGGACTAGCGGGAGGGCCTGGGATACGCAGTATTTT. The chain carries TRBV5-1 and TRBJ2-3; 16 bases are shared with TRBD2. Per the germline V gene, CDR1 is SGHRS and CDR2 is YFSETQ. V lost 4 bases and J lost 6; bases outside the gene matches: 14. The CDR3 has 19 amino acids.

The chain links TRBV19 to TRBJ1-5; TRBD1 matches 7 bases. The CDR3 is 16 amino acids. The V segment lost 3 bases and the J segment 2 bases; nucleotides outside the gene matches: 7. Germline V gene sequence: CDR1 LNHDA, CDR2 SQIVND (reference sequence). The CDR3, as DNA: TGTGCCAGTAGTATGGGCAGGGGGTTTCGCAATCAGCCCCAGCATTTT. Protein: CASSMGRGFRNQPQHF.

The chain employs TRBV6-5 and TRBJ2-7; D perhaps matches TRBD1 (6 bases). Germline CDR1 and CDR2: MNHEY and SVGAGI. V was cut by 0 bases and J by 5 bases, with 8 bases left in between. CDR3 length: 13 amino acids. This CDR3 is CASSYSRGNEQYF. The CDR3 DNA sequence: TGTGCCAGCAGTTACTCGAGGGGGAACGAGCAGTACTTC.